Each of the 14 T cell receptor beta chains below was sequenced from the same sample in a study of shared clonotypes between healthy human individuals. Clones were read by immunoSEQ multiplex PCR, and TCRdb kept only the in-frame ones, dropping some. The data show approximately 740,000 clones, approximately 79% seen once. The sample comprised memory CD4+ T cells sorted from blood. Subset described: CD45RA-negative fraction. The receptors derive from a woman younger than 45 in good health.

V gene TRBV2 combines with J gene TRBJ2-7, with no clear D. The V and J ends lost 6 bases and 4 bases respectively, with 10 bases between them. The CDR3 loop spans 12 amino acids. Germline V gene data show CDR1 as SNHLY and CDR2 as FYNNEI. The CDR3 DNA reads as TGTGCCAGCAGCCTGATGATGTACGAGCAGTACTTC. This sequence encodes CASSLMMYEQYF.

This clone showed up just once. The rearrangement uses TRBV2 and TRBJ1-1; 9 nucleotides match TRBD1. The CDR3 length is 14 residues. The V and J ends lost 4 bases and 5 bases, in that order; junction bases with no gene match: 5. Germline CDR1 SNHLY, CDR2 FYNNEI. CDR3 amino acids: CASSVEGQGTEAFF. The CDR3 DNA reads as TGTGCCAGCAGTGTTGAGGGACAGGGAACTGAAGCTTTCTTT.

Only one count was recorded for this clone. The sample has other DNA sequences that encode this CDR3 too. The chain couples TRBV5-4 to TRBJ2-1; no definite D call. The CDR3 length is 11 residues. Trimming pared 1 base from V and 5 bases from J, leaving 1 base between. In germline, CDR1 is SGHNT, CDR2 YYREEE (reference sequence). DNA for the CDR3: TGTGCCAGCAGCTTGAACAATGAGCAGTTCTTC. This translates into CASSLNNEQFF.

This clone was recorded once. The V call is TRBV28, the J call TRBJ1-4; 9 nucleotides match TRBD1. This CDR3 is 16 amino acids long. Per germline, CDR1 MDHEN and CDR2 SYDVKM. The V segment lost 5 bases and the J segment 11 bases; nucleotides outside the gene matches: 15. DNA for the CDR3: TGTGCCAGCAGTCCAAGGGACAGGGTGGGCTTTGGTAAACTGTTTTTT. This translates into CASSPRDRVGFGKLFF. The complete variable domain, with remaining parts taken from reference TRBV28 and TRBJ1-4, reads DVKVTQSSRYLVKRTGEKVFLECVQDMDHENMFWYRQDPGLGLRLIYFSYDVKMKEKGDIPEGYSVSREKKERFSLILESASTNQTSMYLCASSPRDRVGFGKLFFGSGTQLSVL.

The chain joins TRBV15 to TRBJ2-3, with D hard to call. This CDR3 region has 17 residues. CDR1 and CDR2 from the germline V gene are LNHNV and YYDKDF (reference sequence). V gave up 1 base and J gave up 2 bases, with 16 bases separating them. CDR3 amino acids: CATSRVGRPKITDTQYF. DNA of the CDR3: TGTGCCACCAGCAGAGTAGGTCGGCCGAAGATCACAGATACGCAGTATTTT.

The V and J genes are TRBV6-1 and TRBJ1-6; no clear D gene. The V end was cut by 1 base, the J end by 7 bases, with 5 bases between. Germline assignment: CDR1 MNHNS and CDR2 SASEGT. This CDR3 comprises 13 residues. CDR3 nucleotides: TGTGCCAGCAGTGAAGTTTGGAATTCACCCCTCCACTTT. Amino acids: CASSEVWNSPLHF.

In DNA, the CDR3 is TGTGCCAGCAGCTTTACGCCCTCTGGAAACACCATATATTTT. Encoded protein: CASSFTPSGNTIYF. This sequence joins TRBV7-9 and TRBJ1-3; no reliable D call. Germline lookup yields CDR1 SEHNR and CDR2 FQNEAQ (reference sequence). CDR3 length: 14 residues. V shed 3 bases and J shed 0 bases, with 6 bases lying between them.

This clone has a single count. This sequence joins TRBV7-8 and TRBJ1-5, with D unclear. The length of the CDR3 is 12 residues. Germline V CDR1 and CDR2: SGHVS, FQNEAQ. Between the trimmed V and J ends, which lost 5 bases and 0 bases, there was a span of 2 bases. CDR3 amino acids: CASSNSNQPQHF. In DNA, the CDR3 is TGTGCCAGCAGCAATAGCAATCAGCCCCAGCATTTT.

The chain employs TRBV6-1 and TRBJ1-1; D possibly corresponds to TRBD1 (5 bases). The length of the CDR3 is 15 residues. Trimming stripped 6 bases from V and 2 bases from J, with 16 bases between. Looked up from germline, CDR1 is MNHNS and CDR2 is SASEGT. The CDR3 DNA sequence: TGTGCCAGCAGGCCGCTCGGGGGGGACAACACTGAAGCTTTCTTT. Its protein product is CASRPLGGDNTEAFF.

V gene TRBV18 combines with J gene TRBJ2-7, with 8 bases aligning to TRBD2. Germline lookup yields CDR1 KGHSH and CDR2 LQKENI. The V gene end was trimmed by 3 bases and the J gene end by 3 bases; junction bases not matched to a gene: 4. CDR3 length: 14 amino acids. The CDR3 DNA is TGTGCCAGCTCACCCAGCGGGAGAGTCTACGAGCAGTACTTC. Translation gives CASSPSGRVYEQYF.

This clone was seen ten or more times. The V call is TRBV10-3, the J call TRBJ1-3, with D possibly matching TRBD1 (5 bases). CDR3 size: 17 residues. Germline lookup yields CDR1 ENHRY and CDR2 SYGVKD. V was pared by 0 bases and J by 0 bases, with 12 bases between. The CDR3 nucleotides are TGTGCCATCAGTGAGTCCGGGACGGGAATCTCTGGAAACACCATATATTTT. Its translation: CAISESGTGISGNTIYF.

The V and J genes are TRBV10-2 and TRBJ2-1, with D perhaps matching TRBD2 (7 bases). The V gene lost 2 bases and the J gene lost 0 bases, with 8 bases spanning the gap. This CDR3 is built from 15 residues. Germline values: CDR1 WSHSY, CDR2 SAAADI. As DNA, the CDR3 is TGCGCCAGCAGTGAGCGGGGGGCCTCCTACAATGAGCAGTTCTTC. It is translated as CASSERGASYNEQFF.

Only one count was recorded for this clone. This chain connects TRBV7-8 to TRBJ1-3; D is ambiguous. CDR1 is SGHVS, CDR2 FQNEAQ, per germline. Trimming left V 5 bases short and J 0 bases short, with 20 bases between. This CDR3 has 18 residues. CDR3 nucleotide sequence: TGTGCCAGCAGCCCCGGGTTCGGTATCCGGTCCTCTGGAAACACCATATATTTT. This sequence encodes CASSPGFGIRSSGNTIYF.

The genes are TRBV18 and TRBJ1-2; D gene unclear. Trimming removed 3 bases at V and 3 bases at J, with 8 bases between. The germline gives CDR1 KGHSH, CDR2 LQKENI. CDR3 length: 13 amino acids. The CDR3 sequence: CASSPDGDYGYTF. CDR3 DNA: TGTGCCAGCTCACCGGACGGGGACTATGGCTACACCTTC. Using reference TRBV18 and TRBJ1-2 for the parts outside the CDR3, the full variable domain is NAGVMQNPRHLVRRRGQEARLRCSPMKGHSHVYWYRQLPEEGLKFMVYLQKENIIDESGMPKERFSAEFPKEGPSILRIQQVVRGDSAAYFCASSPDGDYGYTFGSGTRLTVV.